This passage covers 10 T cell receptor beta chains from one sample sequenced in a study of blood T cell repertoires in COVID-19. Clones were sequenced by immunoSEQ multiplex PCR, and TCRdb holds only the in-frame ones, with some missing. The repertoire holds 350,000 or so clones, with nearly 90% as singletons. The material sequenced was peripheral blood. Every receptor here comes from a man between 18 and 29 years old with active or convalescent COVID-19.

The rearrangement uses TRBV28 and TRBJ2-2; 9 bases agree with TRBD1. Germline V lookup: CDR1 MDHEN, CDR2 SYDVKM. V shed 5 bases, J shed 6 bases, and the junction held 10 bases outside the gene matches. The CDR3 is made up of 16 amino acids. The CDR3 reads CASSDWDRDGSGELFF. The CDR3 DNA follows: TGTGCCAGCAGTGACTGGGACAGGGATGGATCCGGGGAGCTGTTTTTT.

The chain employs TRBV6-5 and TRBJ1-2, with D possibly matching TRBD1 (5 bases). The CDR3 length is 13 residues. The V and J ends lost 6 bases and 2 bases respectively, with 10 bases between them. Germline V lookup: CDR1 MNHEY, CDR2 SVGAGI. CDR3 nucleotides: TGTGCCAGCAGACCCGACAGAAACTATGGCTACACCTTC. Its translation: CASRPDRNYGYTF.

J is TRBJ1-5 and V is TRBV28; 9 bases are shared with TRBD1. Trimming took 6 bases from V and 7 from J; bases not matched to a gene: 7. Germline lookup yields CDR1 MDHEN and CDR2 SYDVKM. The CDR3 length is 14 residues. CDR3: CASRTGTGQQPQHF. The DNA for the CDR3 is TGTGCCAGCAGAACCGGGACAGGGCAACAGCCCCAGCATTTT.

V and J are TRBV15 and TRBJ1-2; 7 nucleotides line up with TRBD1. CDR3 length: 14 residues. Germline-derived CDR1 and CDR2 are LNHNV and YYDKDF (reference sequence). V lost 2 bases to trimming and J lost 8 bases; unmatched junction nucleotides: 8. CDR3 loop: CATSRINGQAGYTF. The DNA of the CDR3 is TGTGCCACCAGCAGAATCAACGGACAGGCCGGCTACACCTTC.

The rearrangement joins TRBV6-5 to TRBJ1-3; TRBD1 matches 8 bases. From germline, CDR1 is MNHEY and CDR2 SVGAGI. V gave up 5 bases and J gave up 4 bases; unmatched junction bases: 7. The CDR3 sequence is 15 residues long. The CDR3 is CASSRTGLGGNTIYF. In DNA, the CDR3 is TGTGCCAGCAGTCGGACAGGGCTGGGCGGAAACACCATATATTTT.

V and J are TRBV27 and TRBJ1-1, with D perhaps matching TRBD1 (6 bases). Germline loops: CDR1 MNHEY, CDR2 SMNVEV (reference sequence). Trimming shortened V by 3 bases and J by 1 base, and 9 bases separated the two germline ends. The CDR3 extends over 14 amino acids. The CDR3, as DNA: TGTGCCAGCAGTTTTGGGGGCCAGAACACTGAAGCTTTCTTT. Translated: CASSFGGQNTEAFF.

The rearrangement uses TRBV5-1 and TRBJ1-2, with D possibly being TRBD1 (6 bases). Trimming took off 2 bases at V and 3 bases at J, with 11 bases between the two ends. Germline V gene data show CDR1 as SGHRS and CDR2 as YFSETQ. The CDR3 consists of 14 residues. CDR3: CASSLDRLHYGYTF. CDR3 DNA sequence: TGCGCCAGCAGCTTAGACAGGTTGCACTATGGCTACACCTTC.

V gene TRBV14 combines with J gene TRBJ2-3, with 7 bases fitting TRBD2. Germline loops: CDR1 SGHDN, CDR2 FVKESK. J gave up 0 bases and V 4 bases, and 4 bases lay outside the gene matches. This CDR3 comprises 15 residues. The CDR3, as DNA: TGTGCCAGCAGCCGAACTAGCGCTAGCACAGATACGCAGTATTTT. This sequence encodes CASSRTSASTDTQYF.

CDR3 coding DNA: TGTGCCAGCAGCCAAGATAGGGACAGGGGGCGCGAAACTAATGAAAAACTGTTTTTT. It codes for CASSQDRDRGRETNEKLFF. The chain carries TRBV4-2 and TRBJ1-4, with 12 bases matching TRBD1. The germline gives CDR1 LGHNA, CDR2 YNFKEQ. This CDR3 has 19 residues. J was trimmed by 1 base and V by 0 bases; bases with no gene match: 6.

The CDR3, as DNA: TGCGCCAGCAGCTTGGGGGCTAGCGGGACCACAGATACGCAGTATTTT. As protein: CASSLGASGTTDTQYF. V usage is TRBV5-1 and J usage is TRBJ2-3; 9 nucleotides match TRBD2. CDR1 is SGHRS, CDR2 YFSETQ, per germline. After removal of 0 bases from V and 2 bases from J, the junction contained 4 bases not matched to a gene. This CDR3 comprises 16 residues.